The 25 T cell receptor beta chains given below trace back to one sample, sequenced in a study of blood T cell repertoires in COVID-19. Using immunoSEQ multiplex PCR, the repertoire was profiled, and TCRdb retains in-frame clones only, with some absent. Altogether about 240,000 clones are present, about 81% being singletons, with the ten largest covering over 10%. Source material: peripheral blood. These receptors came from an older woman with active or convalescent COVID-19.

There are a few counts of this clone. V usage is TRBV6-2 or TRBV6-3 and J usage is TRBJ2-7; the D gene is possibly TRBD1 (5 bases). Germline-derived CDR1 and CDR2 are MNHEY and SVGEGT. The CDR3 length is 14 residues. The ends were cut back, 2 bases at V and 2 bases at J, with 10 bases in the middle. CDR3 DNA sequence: TGTGCCAGCAGTTACAGGGGTAACCCCTACGAGCAGTACTTC. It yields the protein CASSYRGNPYEQYF.

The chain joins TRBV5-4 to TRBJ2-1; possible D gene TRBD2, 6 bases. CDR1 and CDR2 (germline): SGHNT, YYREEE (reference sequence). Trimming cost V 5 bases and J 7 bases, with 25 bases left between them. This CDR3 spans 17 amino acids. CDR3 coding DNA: TGTGCCAGCAGACCCGCAGCGGGCAGTGAAGGTAGGAATGAGCAGTTCTTC. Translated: CASRPAAGSEGRNEQFF.

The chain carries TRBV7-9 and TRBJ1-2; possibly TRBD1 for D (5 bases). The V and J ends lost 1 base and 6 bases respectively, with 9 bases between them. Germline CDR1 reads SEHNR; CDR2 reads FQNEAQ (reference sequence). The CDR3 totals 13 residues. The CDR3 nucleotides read TGTGCCAGCAGCTTAGGATTAGGGGATGGCTACACCTTC. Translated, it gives CASSLGLGDGYTF.

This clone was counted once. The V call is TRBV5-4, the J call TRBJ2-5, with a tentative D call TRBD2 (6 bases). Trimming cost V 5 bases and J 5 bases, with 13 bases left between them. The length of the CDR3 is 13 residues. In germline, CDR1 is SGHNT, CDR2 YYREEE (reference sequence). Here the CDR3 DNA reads TGTGCCAGCAGAGCCGCTAGCGCCGAGACCCAGTACTTC. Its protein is CASRAASAETQYF. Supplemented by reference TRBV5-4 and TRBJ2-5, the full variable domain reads ETGVTQSPTHLIKTRGQQVTLRCSSQSGHNTVSWYQQALGQGPQFIFQYYREEENGRGNFPPRFSGLQFPNYSSELNVNALELDDSALYLCASRAASAETQYFGPGTRLLVL.

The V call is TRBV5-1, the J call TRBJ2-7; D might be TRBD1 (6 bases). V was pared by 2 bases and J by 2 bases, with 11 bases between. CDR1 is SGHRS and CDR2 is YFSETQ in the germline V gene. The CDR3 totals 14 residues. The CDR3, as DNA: TGCGCCAGCAGCTTATATGGGGGCACCTACGAGCAGTACTTC. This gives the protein CASSLYGGTYEQYF.

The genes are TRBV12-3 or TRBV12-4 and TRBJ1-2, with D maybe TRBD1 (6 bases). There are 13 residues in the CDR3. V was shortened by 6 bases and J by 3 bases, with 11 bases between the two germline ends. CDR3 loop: CASSQQGHYGYTF. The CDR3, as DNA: TGTGCCAGCAGCCAACAGGGCCACTATGGCTACACCTTC.

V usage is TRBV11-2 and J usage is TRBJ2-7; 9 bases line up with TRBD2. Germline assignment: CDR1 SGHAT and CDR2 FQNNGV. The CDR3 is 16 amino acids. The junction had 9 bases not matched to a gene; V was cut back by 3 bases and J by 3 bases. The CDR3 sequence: CASSLGSSGGFYEQYF. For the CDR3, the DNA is TGTGCCAGCAGCTTGGGTTCCAGCGGGGGGTTCTACGAGCAGTACTTC.

The CDR3 region has the DNA TGCGCCAGCAGCTGGGACAGGGGAGGCTCCTACGAGCAGTACTTC. It is translated as CASSWDRGGSYEQYF. This chain connects TRBV5-1 to TRBJ2-7; 10 bases match TRBD1. The germline V gene has CDR1 SGHRS and CDR2 YFSETQ. V lost 3 bases, J lost 0 bases, and 3 bases stayed unmatched. The CDR3 has 15 residues.

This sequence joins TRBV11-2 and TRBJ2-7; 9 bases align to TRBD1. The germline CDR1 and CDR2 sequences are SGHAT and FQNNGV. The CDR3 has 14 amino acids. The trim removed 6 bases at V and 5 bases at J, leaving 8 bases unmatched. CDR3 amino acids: CASRDRTGAHEQYF. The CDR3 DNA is TGTGCCAGCAGGGATAGGACAGGGGCCCACGAGCAGTACTTC. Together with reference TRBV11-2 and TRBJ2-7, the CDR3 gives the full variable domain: EAGVAQSPRYKIIEKRQSVAFWCNPISGHATLYWYQQILGQGPKLLIQFQNNGVVDDSQLPKDRFSAERLKGVDSTLKIQPAKLEDSAVYLCASRDRTGAHEQYFGPGTRLTVT.

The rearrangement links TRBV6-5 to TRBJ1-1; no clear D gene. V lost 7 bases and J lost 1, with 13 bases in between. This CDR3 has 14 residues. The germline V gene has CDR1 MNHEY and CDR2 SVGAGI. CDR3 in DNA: TGTGCCAGCATACAAGTTCGAGGGAACACTGAAGCTTTCTTT. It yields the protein CASIQVRGNTEAFF.

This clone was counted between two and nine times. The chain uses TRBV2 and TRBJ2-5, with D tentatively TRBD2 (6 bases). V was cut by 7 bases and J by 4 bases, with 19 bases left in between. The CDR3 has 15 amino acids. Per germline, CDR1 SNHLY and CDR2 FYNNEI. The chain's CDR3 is CASILAGPSPETQYF. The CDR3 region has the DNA TGTGCCAGCATCCTTGCGGGACCCTCCCCAGAGACCCAGTACTTC.

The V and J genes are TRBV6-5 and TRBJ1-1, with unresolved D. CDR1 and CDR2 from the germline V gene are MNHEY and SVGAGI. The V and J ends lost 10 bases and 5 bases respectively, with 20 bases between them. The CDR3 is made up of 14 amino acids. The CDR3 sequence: CATLGEGRWTEAFF. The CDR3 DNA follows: TGTGCCACGCTGGGAGAGGGAAGATGGACTGAAGCTTTCTTT.

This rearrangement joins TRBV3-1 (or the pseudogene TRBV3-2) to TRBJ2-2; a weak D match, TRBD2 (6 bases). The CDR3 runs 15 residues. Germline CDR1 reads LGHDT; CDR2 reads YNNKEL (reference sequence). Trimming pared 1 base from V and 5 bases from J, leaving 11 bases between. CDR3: CASSQGAGRTGELFF. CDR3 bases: TGTGCCAGCAGCCAAGGGGCGGGACGGACCGGGGAGCTGTTTTTT.

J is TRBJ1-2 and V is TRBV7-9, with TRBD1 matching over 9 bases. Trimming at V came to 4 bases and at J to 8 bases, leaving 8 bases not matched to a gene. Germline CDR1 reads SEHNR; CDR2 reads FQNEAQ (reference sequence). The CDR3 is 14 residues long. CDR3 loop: CASSSGTGPGGYTF. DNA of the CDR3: TGTGCCAGCAGCTCCGGGACAGGGCCTGGGGGCTACACCTTC.

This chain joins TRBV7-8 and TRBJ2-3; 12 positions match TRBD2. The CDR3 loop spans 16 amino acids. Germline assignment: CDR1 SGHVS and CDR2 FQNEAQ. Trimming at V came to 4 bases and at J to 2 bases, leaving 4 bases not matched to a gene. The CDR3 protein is CASSSLAGGATDTQYF. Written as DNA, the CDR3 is TGTGCCAGCAGCTCGCTAGCGGGGGGGGCCACAGATACGCAGTATTTT.

This CDR3 is CASSFLAGPREQYF. The CDR3 nucleotides are TGCGCCAGCAGCTTCCTTGCGGGGCCTCGAGAGCAGTACTTC. V usage is TRBV5-1 and J usage is TRBJ2-7; weak D call: TRBD2 (6 bases). The germline CDR1 and CDR2 sequences are SGHRS and YFSETQ. This CDR3 region has 14 residues. The ends were cut back, 2 bases at V and 7 bases at J, with 16 bases in the middle.

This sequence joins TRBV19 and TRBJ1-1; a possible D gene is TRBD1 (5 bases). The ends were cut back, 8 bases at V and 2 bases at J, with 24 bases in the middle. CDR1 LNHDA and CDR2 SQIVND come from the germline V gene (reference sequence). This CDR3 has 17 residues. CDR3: CASDSGQSLGLNTEAFF. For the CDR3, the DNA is TGTGCCAGTGACTCGGGCCAATCGCTGGGACTTAACACTGAAGCTTTCTTT.

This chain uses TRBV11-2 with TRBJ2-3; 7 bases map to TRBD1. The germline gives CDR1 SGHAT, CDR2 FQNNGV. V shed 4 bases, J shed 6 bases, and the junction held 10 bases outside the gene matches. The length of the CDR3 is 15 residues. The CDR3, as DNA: TGTGCCAGCAGCTCAGGGGGAATAAGGGCCGATACGCAGTATTTT. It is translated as CASSSGGIRADTQYF.

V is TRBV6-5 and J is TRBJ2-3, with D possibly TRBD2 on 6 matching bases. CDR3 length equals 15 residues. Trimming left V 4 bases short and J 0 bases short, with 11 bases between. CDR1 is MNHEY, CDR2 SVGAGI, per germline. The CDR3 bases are TGTGCCAGCAGTTTACTAGCTGCTAGCACAGATACGCAGTATTTT. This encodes CASSLLAASTDTQYF.

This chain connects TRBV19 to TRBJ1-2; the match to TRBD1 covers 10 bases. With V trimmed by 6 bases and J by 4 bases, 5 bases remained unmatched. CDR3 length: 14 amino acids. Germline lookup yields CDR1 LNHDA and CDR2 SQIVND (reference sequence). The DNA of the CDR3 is TGTGCCAGTAGGACAGGGGGCGCTGGCTATGGCTACACCTTC. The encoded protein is CASRTGGAGYGYTF.

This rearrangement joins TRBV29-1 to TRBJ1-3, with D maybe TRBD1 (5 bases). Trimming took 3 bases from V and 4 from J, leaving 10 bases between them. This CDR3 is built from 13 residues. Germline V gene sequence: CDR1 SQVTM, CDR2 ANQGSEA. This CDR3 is CSVEIGAGNTIYF. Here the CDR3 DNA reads TGCAGCGTTGAGATAGGGGCAGGAAACACCATATATTTT.

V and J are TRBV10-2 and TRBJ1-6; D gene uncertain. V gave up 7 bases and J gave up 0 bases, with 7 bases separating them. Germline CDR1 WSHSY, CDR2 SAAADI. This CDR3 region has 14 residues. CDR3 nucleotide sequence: TGCGCCAGCACGGGGAGCTCCTATAATTCACCCCTCCACTTT. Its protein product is CASTGSSYNSPLHF.

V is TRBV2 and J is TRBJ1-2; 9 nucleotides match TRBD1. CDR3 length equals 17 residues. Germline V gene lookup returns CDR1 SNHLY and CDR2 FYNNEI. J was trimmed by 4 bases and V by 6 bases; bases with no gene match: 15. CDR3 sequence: CASSLGDRAREIYGYTF. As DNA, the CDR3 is TGTGCCAGCAGCCTTGGGGACAGGGCAAGAGAGATCTATGGCTACACCTTC.

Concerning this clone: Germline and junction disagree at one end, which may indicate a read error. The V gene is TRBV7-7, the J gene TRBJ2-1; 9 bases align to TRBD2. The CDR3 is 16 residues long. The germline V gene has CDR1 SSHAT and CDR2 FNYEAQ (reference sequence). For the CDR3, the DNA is TGTGCTAGCAGCCTGCGACTAGCGGATGCCTACAATGAGCAGTTCTTC. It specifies CASSLRLADAYNEQFF.

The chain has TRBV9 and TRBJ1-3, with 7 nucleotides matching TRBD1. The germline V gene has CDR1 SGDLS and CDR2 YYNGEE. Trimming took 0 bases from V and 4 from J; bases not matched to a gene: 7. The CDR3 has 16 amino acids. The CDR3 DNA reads TGTGCCAGCAGCGTAGGGTCAAGGGGGCGAGGAAACACCATATATTTT. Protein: CASSVGSRGRGNTIYF.